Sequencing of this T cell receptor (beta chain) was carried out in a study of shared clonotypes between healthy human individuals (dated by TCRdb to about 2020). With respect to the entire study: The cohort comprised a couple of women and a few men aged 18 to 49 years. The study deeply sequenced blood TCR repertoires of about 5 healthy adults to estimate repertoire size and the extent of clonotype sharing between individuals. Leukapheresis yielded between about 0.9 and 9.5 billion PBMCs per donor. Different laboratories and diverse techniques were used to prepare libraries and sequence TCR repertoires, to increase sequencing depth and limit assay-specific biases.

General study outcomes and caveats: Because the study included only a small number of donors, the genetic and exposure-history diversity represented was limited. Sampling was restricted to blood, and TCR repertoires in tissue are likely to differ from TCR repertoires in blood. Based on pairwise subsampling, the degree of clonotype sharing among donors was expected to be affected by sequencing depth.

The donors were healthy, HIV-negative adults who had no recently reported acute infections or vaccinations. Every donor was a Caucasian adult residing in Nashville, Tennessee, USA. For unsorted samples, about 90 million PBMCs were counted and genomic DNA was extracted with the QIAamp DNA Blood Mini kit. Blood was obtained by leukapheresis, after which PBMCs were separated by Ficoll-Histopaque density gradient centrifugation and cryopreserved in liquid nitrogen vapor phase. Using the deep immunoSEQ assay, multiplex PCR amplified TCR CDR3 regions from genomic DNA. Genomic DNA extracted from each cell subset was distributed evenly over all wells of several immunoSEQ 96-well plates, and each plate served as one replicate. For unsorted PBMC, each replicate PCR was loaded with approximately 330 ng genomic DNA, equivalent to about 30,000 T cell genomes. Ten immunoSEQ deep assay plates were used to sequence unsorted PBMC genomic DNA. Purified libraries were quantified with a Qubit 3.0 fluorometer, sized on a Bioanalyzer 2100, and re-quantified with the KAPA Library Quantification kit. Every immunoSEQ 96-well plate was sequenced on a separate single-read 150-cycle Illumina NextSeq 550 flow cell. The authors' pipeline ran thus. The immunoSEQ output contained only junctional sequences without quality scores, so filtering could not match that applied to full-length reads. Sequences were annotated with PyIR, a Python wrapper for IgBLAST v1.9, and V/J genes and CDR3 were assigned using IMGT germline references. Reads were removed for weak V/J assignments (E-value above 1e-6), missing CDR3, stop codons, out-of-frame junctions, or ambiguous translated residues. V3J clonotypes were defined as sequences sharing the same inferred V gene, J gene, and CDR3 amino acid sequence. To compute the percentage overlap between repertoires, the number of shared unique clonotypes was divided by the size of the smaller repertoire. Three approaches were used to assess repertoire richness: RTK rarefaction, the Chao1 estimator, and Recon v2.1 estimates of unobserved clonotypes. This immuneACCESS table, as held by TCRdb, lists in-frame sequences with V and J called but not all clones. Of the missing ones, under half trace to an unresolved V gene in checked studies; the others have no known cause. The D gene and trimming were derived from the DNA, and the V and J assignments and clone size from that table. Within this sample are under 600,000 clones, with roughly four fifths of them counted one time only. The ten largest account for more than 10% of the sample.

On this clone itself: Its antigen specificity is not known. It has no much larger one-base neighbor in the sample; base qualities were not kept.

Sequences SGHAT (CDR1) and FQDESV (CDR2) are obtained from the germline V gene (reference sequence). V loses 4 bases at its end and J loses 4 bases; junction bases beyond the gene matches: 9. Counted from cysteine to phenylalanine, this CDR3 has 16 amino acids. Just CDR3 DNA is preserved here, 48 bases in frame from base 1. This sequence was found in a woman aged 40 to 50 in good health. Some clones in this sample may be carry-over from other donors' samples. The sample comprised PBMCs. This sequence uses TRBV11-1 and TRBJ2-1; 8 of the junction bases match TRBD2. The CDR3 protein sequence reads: CASSSGGASGYNEQFF. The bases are TGTGCCAGCAGCTCCGGGGGGGCTAGCGGGTACAATGAGCAGTTCTTC. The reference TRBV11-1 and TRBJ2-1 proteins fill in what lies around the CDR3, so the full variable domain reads EAEVAQSPRYKITEKSQAVAFWCDPISGHATLYWYRQILGQGPELLVQFQDESVVDDSQLPKDRFSAERLKGVDSTLKIQPAELGDSAMYLCASSSGGASGYNEQFFGPGTRLTVL.